The 25 T cell receptor beta chains below come from one sample, sequenced in a study of T cell changes during pregnancy in multiple sclerosis. Data came from immunoSEQ multiplex PCR; TCRdb stores just in-frame clones and leaves some out. The sample lists just under 45,000 clones; approximately 96% were seen once. The sequencing here drew on peripheral blood, taken in the second trimester of pregnancy. All receptors derive from a female donor with multiple sclerosis, enrolled in a pregnancy study.

The chain links TRBV6-1 to TRBJ1-1; TRBD1 matches at 7 bases. This CDR3 has 11 amino acids. Trimming removed 4 bases from V and 12 bases from J; junction bases left unmatched: 5. The germline gives CDR1 MNHNS, CDR2 SASEGT. The CDR3 here is CASSVDRETFF. DNA of the CDR3: TGTGCCAGCAGTGTCGACAGGGAAACTTTCTTT.

The V gene is TRBV7-8, the J gene TRBJ2-7, with D uncertain. The V gene's germline CDR1 is SGHVS and CDR2 FQNEAQ. CDR3 length: 14 residues. V was cut by 1 base and J by 6 bases, with 13 bases left in between. The CDR3 nucleotides read TGTGCCAGCAGCTTAGATGAGGTTTTACTCGAGCAGTACTTC. Protein: CASSLDEVLLEQYF.

The chain has TRBV6-5 and TRBJ2-2, with D perhaps matching TRBD1 (5 bases). Germline CDR1 is MNHEY and CDR2 is SVGAGI. This CDR3 is 15 amino acids long. V shed 1 base and J shed 5 bases, with 11 bases lying between them. The CDR3 here is CASSYFGSGTGELFF. The DNA of the CDR3 is TGTGCCAGCAGTTACTTCGGCTCAGGGACCGGGGAGCTGTTTTTT.

The gene calls are TRBV7-9 and TRBJ1-1; 8 bases agree with TRBD1. Per the germline V gene, CDR1 is SEHNR and CDR2 is FQNEAQ (reference sequence). The junction had 7 bases not matched to a gene; V was cut back by 0 bases and J by 7 bases. CDR3 length: 15 amino acids. CDR3 sequence reads: CASSLAPRGPDEAFF. CDR3 DNA sequence: TGTGCCAGCAGCTTAGCCCCCAGGGGGCCCGATGAAGCTTTCTTT.

The rearrangement links TRBV20-1 to TRBJ2-7; D unclear. Germline lookup yields CDR1 DFQATT and CDR2 SNEGSKA (reference sequence). V lost 6 bases and J 3 bases, leaving 9 bases between the germline ends. There are 11 residues in the CDR3. CDR3 bases: TGCAGTGCGAGGAGCGACTACGAGCAGTACTTC. It translates to CSARSDYEQYF.

This sequence joins TRBV2 and TRBJ1-2; TRBD1 might be the D (5 bases). From germline, CDR1 is SNHLY and CDR2 FYNNEI. With 6 bases removed from V and 3 bases from J, the gap between germline ends came to 11 bases. The CDR3 contains 13 residues. CDR3 sequence: CASSLDTDYGYTF. The CDR3, as DNA: TGTGCCAGCAGCCTGGACACCGACTATGGCTACACCTTC.

The chain is built from TRBV11-2 and TRBJ2-7; 10 bases agree with TRBD1. With 5 bases clipped from V and 2 bases from J, the junction kept 12 bases outside the gene matches. This CDR3 is built from 17 residues. Germline values: CDR1 SGHAT, CDR2 FQNNGV. The CDR3 nucleotides read TGTGCCAGCAGCGTCCGGGACAGGGGAACGGGGACCTACGAGCAGTACTTC. Translated, it gives CASSVRDRGTGTYEQYF.

The gene calls are TRBV25-1 and TRBJ1-4; 9 bases align to TRBD1. The CDR3 sequence is 17 residues long. The germline V gene encodes CDR1 MGHDK and CDR2 SYGVNS. The V gene end was trimmed by 3 bases and the J gene end by 7 bases; junction bases not matched to a gene: 12. The CDR3 bases are TGTGCCAGCAGTGACCCACCGAACAGGGGGCGGTTTGAAAAACTGTTTTTT. Protein product: CASSDPPNRGRFEKLFF.

V and J are TRBV28 and TRBJ2-2; TRBD1 agrees at 7 bases. Losses at the gene ends were 4 bases for V and 5 bases for J; bases not matched to a gene: 7. The CDR3 extends over 15 amino acids. Germline V gene lookup returns CDR1 MDHEN and CDR2 SYDVKM. This chain's CDR3 is CASSSGQVGTGELFF. The CDR3 region has the DNA TGTGCCAGCAGTTCCGGACAGGTCGGGACCGGGGAGCTGTTTTTT. Together with reference TRBV28 and TRBJ2-2, the CDR3 gives the full variable domain: DVKVTQSSRYLVKRTGEKVFLECVQDMDHENMFWYRQDPGLGLRLIYFSYDVKMKEKGDIPEGYSVSREKKERFSLILESASTNQTSMYLCASSSGQVGTGELFFGEGSRLTVL.

The chain combines TRBV9 with TRBJ2-1; 7 bases line up with TRBD2. The CDR3 totals 12 residues. Germline V CDR1 and CDR2: SGDLS, YYNGEE. J lost 10 bases, V lost 0 bases, and 1 base had no gene match. CDR3 sequence: CASSVGGGEQFF. DNA of the CDR3: TGTGCCAGCAGCGTAGGGGGGGGAGAGCAGTTCTTC.

This chain connects TRBV9 to TRBJ2-1; TRBD1 matches 9 bases. Germline V gene sequence: CDR1 SGDLS, CDR2 YYNGEE. CDR3 size: 14 residues. Trimming took 0 bases from V and 9 from J; bases not matched to a gene: 4. CDR3 sequence reads: CASSVAYRGLEQFF. The CDR3 nucleotides are TGTGCCAGCAGCGTAGCCTACAGGGGGCTTGAGCAGTTCTTC.

V usage is TRBV2 and J usage is TRBJ1-5; D not certain. In germline, CDR1 is SNHLY, CDR2 FYNNEI. The CDR3 contains 11 residues. With 4 bases removed from V and 11 bases from J, the gap between germline ends came to 9 bases. Here the CDR3 DNA reads TGTGCCAGCAGTGCACAGAGAACCCAGCATTTT. Its translation: CASSAQRTQHF. The full variable domain, with the rest looked up from reference TRBV2 and TRBJ1-5, is EPEVTQTPSHQVTQMGQEVILRCVPISNHLYFYWYRQILGQKVEFLVSFYNNEISEKSEIFDDQFSVERPDGSNFTLKIRSTKLEDSAMYFCASSAQRTQHFGDGTRLSIL.

The chain employs TRBV12-5 and TRBJ1-2, with 9 bases that match TRBD1. Germline CDR1 and CDR2: LGHNT and FRNRAP. The CDR3 totals 16 residues. J gave up 8 bases and V 3 bases, and 13 bases lay outside the gene matches. This CDR3 reads CASGLLPSGTGLGYTF. The CDR3 DNA reads TGTGCTAGTGGTTTACTCCCGTCCGGGACAGGGCTAGGCTACACCTTC.

This clone has just one count. V is TRBV28 and J is TRBJ2-7, with D unclear. V was pared by 8 bases and J by 2 bases, with 13 bases between. Germline V lookup: CDR1 MDHEN, CDR2 SYDVKM. This CDR3 contains 13 residues. CDR3 protein: CASCPAAAYEQYF. The CDR3 nucleotides are TGTGCCAGCTGCCCTGCGGCCGCCTACGAGCAGTACTTC. Supplemented by reference TRBV28 and TRBJ2-7, the full variable domain reads DVKVTQSSRYLVKRTGEKVFLECVQDMDHENMFWYRQDPGLGLRLIYFSYDVKMKEKGDIPEGYSVSREKKERFSLILESASTNQTSMYLCASCPAAAYEQYFGPGTRLTVT.

This chain joins TRBV7-8 and TRBJ2-5, with 12 bases matching TRBD1. Germline V gene lookup returns CDR1 SGHVS and CDR2 FQNEAQ. V lost 8 bases, J lost 3 bases, and 7 bases stayed unmatched. This CDR3 region has 15 residues. CDR3 amino acids: CASGDRGRVEETQYF. The CDR3 DNA reads as TGTGCCAGCGGGGACAGGGGGCGCGTCGAAGAGACCCAGTACTTC.

The V and J genes are TRBV5-1 and TRBJ2-3; TRBD1 matches 8 bases. This CDR3 has 14 amino acids. Germline CDR1 reads SGHRS; CDR2 reads YFSETQ. J lost 8 bases, V lost 0 bases, and 5 bases had no gene match. The CDR3 here is CASSLDRGSGTQYF. The CDR3 DNA reads TGCGCCAGCAGCTTGGACAGGGGGTCTGGTACGCAGTATTTT.

The chain carries TRBV28 and TRBJ2-6; 9 bases match TRBD2. In germline, CDR1 is MDHEN, CDR2 SYDVKM. This CDR3 is built from 18 residues. J gave up 0 bases and V 6 bases, and 9 bases lay outside the gene matches. DNA for the CDR3: TGTGCCAGCAGCGGATTAAGCGGGAGGACCTCTGGGGCCAACGTCCTGACTTTC. Translating gives CASSGLSGRTSGANVLTF.

Only a few counts were recorded for this clone. The chain links TRBV4-1 to TRBJ1-5, with a weak D call TRBD1 (6 bases). Germline-derived CDR1 and CDR2 are MGHRA and YSYEKL. The CDR3 is made up of 16 amino acids. V dropped 5 bases and J dropped 1 base, with 15 bases sitting between them. The CDR3 bases are TGCGCCAGCAGCTCAACAGGGAAGGGAAGCAATCAGCCCCAGCATTTT. It is translated as CASSSTGKGSNQPQHF.

The chain combines TRBV5-1 with TRBJ2-1, with TRBD1 matching over 7 bases. This CDR3 has 13 residues. Unmatched junction bases numbered 11, after V lost 4 bases and J lost 13 bases. Per germline, CDR1 SGHRS and CDR2 YFSETQ. The CDR3, as DNA: TGCGCCAGCAGCACCGGACAGGTCCCATCTCAGTTCTTC. Its protein product is CASSTGQVPSQFF.

V gene TRBV10-2 combines with J gene TRBJ2-1; D gene ambiguous. V lost 7 bases, J lost 6 bases, and 13 bases lay in between. Germline V gene sequence: CDR1 WSHSY, CDR2 SAAADI. The CDR3 is 13 amino acids. The DNA for the CDR3 is TGCGCCAGCATGGGTACTTCGGGCAATGAGCAGTTCTTC. Its translation is CASMGTSGNEQFF.

This rearrangement joins TRBV7-6 to TRBJ2-1, with a possible D match to TRBD2 (6 bases). There are 18 residues in the CDR3. V was clipped by 1 base and J by 0 bases, with 16 bases between them. Germline CDR1 SGHVS, CDR2 FNYEAQ. The CDR3 protein is CASSLDMRAGSSYNEQFF. The CDR3 bases are TGTGCCAGCAGCTTAGATATGCGTGCGGGGAGCTCCTACAATGAGCAGTTCTTC.

The chain recombines TRBV4-1 with TRBJ1-1, with D tentatively TRBD1 (5 bases). CDR1 is MGHRA, CDR2 YSYEKL, per germline. The CDR3 consists of 15 residues. V shed 3 bases and J shed 0 bases, with 11 bases lying between them. The CDR3 DNA sequence: TGCGCCAGCAGCCAGACCAGGGACTTGAACACTGAAGCTTTCTTT. It codes for CASSQTRDLNTEAFF.

The chain has TRBV7-9 and TRBJ1-2, with 7 bases identical to TRBD1. V lost 5 bases to trimming and J lost 6 bases; unmatched junction nucleotides: 9. Per germline, CDR1 SEHNR and CDR2 FQNEAQ (reference sequence). The CDR3 is made up of 14 amino acids. The chain's CDR3 is CASSGGGGVNGYTF. The CDR3 bases are TGTGCCAGCAGCGGAGGAGGGGGCGTAAATGGCTACACCTTC.

This chain links TRBV7-9 with TRBJ1-1, with TRBD1 matching over 8 bases. This CDR3 has 14 amino acids. CDR1 and CDR2 from the germline V gene are SEHNR and FQNEAQ (reference sequence). The junction had 5 bases not matched to a gene; V was cut back by 4 bases and J by 4 bases. The CDR3 region has the DNA TGTGCCAGCAGCTCCCAGGGGGCGCTCACTGAAGCTTTCTTT. Protein: CASSSQGALTEAFF.

The J gene is TRBJ2-5, the V gene TRBV28; 11 nucleotides match TRBD1. The CDR3 is 14 residues long. Trimming at V came to 5 bases and at J to 5 bases, leaving 4 bases not matched to a gene. The germline V gene encodes CDR1 MDHEN and CDR2 SYDVKM. The CDR3 sequence: CASSIGQGAETQYF. The CDR3 DNA sequence: TGTGCCAGCAGTATCGGACAGGGGGCGGAGACCCAGTACTTC.